This TCR beta chain came from a study of cytomegalovirus exposure and HLA in healthy donors. The sample holds one count of this clone. Its antigen is unidentified. The CDR3 runs 15 residues. The V gene's germline CDR1 is MDHEN and CDR2 SYDVKM. V was trimmed by 6 bases and J by 2 bases, leaving 16 bases between them. Points from the study as a whole: TCR beta sequences reportedly predicted the HLA-A and HLA-B alleles of most subjects accurately.

Use of 60 Vbeta and 13 Jbeta primers characterized the PCR. Repertoires were generated with immunoSEQ multiplex PCR, while TCRdb's copy carries only in-frame clones and drops some. The table shows approximately 130,000 clones, with about two thirds occurring only once. The TCR comes from a woman aged 60-70 years in good health and CMV-seropositive. This chain connects TRBV28 to TRBJ2-5; D is perhaps TRBD1 (6 bases). The sequencing sample was made of PBMCs. This CDR3 reads CASSPRTALQETQYF. In DNA, the CDR3 is TGTGCCAGCAGCCCTCGGACAGCCCTTCAAGAGACCCAGTACTTC.